These T cell receptor beta chains were read from a single sample in a study of PD-L1 blockade in urothelial cancer. Produced via immunoSEQ multiplex PCR; TCRdb's table is partial and in-frame only. This table holds 30,000 to 50,000 clones, roughly 89% found once. Source: PBMCs, taken around atezolizumab (anti-PD-L1) treatment. The source is a man in his sixties with urothelial cancer. CDR3s include the opening cysteine and the closing phenylalanine or tryptophan. A D gene is named only where the DNA matches it firmly. Clone size appears in some rows only: once, few, many, or a class for an expanded clone.

TRBV27	TRBD1	TRBJ2-1	.	CASTGTGGFNEQFF	TGTGCCAGCACCGGGACAGGGGGTTTCAATGAGCAGTTCTTC
TRBV13	TRBD1	TRBJ1-1	.	CASSLSVGQGIGGDTEAFF	TGTGCCAGCAGCTTAAGCGTTGGACAGGGGATCGGTGGGGACACTGAAGCTTTCTTT
TRBV13	.	TRBJ2-3	.	CASSLTGQTSTDTQYF	TGTGCCAGCAGCTTGACAGGACAGACGAGCACAGATACGCAGTATTTT
TRBV5-6	TRBD2	TRBJ2-2	few	CASSLGLAGWTGELFF	TGTGCCAGCAGCTTGGGACTAGCGGGATGGACCGGGGAGCTGTTTTTT
TRBV14	.	TRBJ2-7	.	CASRANGGTYEQYF	TGTGCCAGCAGGGCTAACGGCGGAACCTACGAGCAGTACTTC
TRBV6-6	.	TRBJ1-3	.	CASSYGGEIGNTIYF	TGTGCCAGCAGTTACGGAGGGGAGATCGGAAACACCATATATTTT
TRBV19	TRBD2	TRBJ2-4	.	CASTNFFGLAEVKNIQYF	TGTGCCAGTACTAACTTCTTCGGTCTAGCGGAGGTCAAAAACATTCAGTACTTC
TRBV10-3	TRBD1	TRBJ1-5	.	CAITSDRENQPQHF	TGTGCCATCACCTCGGACAGGGAAAATCAGCCCCAGCATTTT
TRBV19	.	TRBJ2-7	.	CASSWTAGAEQYF	TGTGCCAGTAGTTGGACGGCAGGGGCCGAGCAGTACTTC
TRBV30	TRBD1	TRBJ1-4	.	CAWSVRSGQAEKLFF	TGTGCCTGGAGTGTACGTTCGGGACAGGCCGAAAAACTGTTTTTT
TRBV21-1	.	TRBJ1-5	.	CASSMTGGWPNQPQHF	TGTGCCAGCAGCATGACAGGGGGGTGGCCCAATCAGCCCCAGCATTTT
TRBV9	.	TRBJ2-6	.	CASSNWAGVSPGANVLTF	TGTGCCAGCAGTAACTGGGCAGGGGTCTCCCCTGGGGCCAACGTCCTGACTTTC
TRBV7-2	TRBD1	TRBJ1-5	once	CASSLGQGALNQPQHF	TGTGCCAGCAGCTTGGGGCAGGGGGCATTAAATCAGCCCCAGCATTTT
TRBV5-1	TRBD1	TRBJ1-2	.	CASSLGDRGGYTF	TGCGCCAGCAGCTTGGGGGACAGAGGGGGCTACACCTTC
TRBV7-9	.	TRBJ2-3	.	CASSFGLSTDTQYF	TGTGCCAGCAGCTTCGGACTGAGCACAGATACGCAGTATTTT
TRBV19	TRBD1	TRBJ2-7	.	CASSIVLTGHPYEQYF	TGTGCCAGTAGTATAGTCTTGACAGGGCATCCCTACGAGCAGTACTTC
TRBV7-2	.	TRBJ2-3	.	CASSLFGEPLAQYF	TGTGCCAGCAGCTTATTCGGAGAACCCCTCGCGCAGTATTTT
TRBV6-1	TRBD2	TRBJ2-5	.	CASRELAGVQETQYF	TGTGCCAGCAGGGAACTAGCGGGGGTTCAAGAGACCCAGTACTTC
TRBV15	.	TRBJ2-2	.	CATRYTANTGELFF	TGTGCCACCAGGTATACAGCGAACACCGGGGAGCTGTTTTTT
TRBV21-1	.	TRBJ2-7	.	CASSMPTGWDSYEQYF	TGTGCCAGCAGCATGCCCACGGGGTGGGACTCCTACGAGCAGTACTTC
TRBV28	TRBD1	TRBJ2-6	.	CASSTGGSGANVLTF	TGTGCCAGCAGTACAGGGGGAAGCGGGGCCAACGTCCTGACTTTC
TRBV4-2	.	TRBJ1-2	.	CASSQALIRTDHGYTF	TGTGCCAGCAGCCAAGCTTTGATTCGGACAGACCATGGCTACACCTTC
TRBV7-6	.	TRBJ2-1	once	CASSLARFSSYNEQFF	TGTGCCAGCAGCTTAGCTCGTTTTAGCTCCTACAATGAGCAGTTCTTC
TRBV15	TRBD2	TRBJ2-7	.	CATSRGGGRGYEQYF	TGTGCCACCAGCAGAGGGGGGGGAAGAGGCTACGAGCAGTACTTC
TRBV5-1	.	TRBJ1-4	.	CASSTGGAGEEKLFF	TGCGCCAGCAGTACGGGGGGGGCAGGGGAAGAAAAACTGTTTTTT
TRBV9	.	TRBJ2-3	.	CASSVAGSTDTQYF	TGTGCCAGCAGCGTAGCCGGTTCCACAGATACGCAGTATTTT
TRBV5-4	.	TRBJ1-2	once	CASSSQYRQPNYGYTF	TGTGCCAGCAGCTCACAATACAGACAACCTAACTATGGCTACACCTTC
TRBV30	TRBD1	TRBJ1-1	.	CAWSGTGFLAFF	TGTGCCTGGAGTGGGACAGGGTTTTTGGCTTTCTTT
TRBV5-1	.	TRBJ2-7	.	CASSLGQEINEQYF	TGCGCCAGCAGCTTGGGACAGGAGATCAACGAGCAGTACTTC
TRBV7-9	TRBD2	TRBJ2-1	.	CASSLGLAGGGEQFF	TGTGCCAGCAGCTTAGGACTAGCGGGAGGGGGTGAGCAGTTCTTC
TRBV6-6	TRBD1	TRBJ2-7	.	CASRNGQGAYEQYF	TGTGCCAGCAGAAACGGACAGGGGGCCTACGAGCAGTACTTC
TRBV5-1	TRBD2	TRBJ2-2	.	CASSLAGGTRELFF	TGCGCCAGCAGCTTGGCCGGGGGGACCAGGGAGCTGTTTTTT
TRBV4-2	TRBD2	TRBJ2-3	.	CASSQGVGGGYTQYF	TGTGCCAGCAGCCAAGGGGTTGGCGGGGGGTATACGCAGTATTTT
TRBV4-1	.	TRBJ2-3	.	CASSPDFPRTDTQYF	TGCGCCAGCAGCCCGGACTTCCCACGCACAGATACGCAGTATTTT
TRBV11-3	TRBD1	TRBJ2-5	.	CASSSQGAPETQYF	TGTGCCAGCAGCTCGCAGGGGGCTCCGGAGACCCAGTACTTC
TRBV4-3	TRBD1	TRBJ2-5	.	CASSQVVGTGRETQYF	TGCGCCAGCAGCCAAGTGGTCGGGACAGGGAGGGAGACCCAGTACTTC
TRBV27	.	TRBJ2-3	.	CASSLEGDTQYF	TGTGCCAGCAGTTTGGAGGGGGATACGCAGTATTTT
TRBV7-3	TRBD2	TRBJ2-1	.	CASSFLAGGPREQFF	TGTGCCAGCAGCTTCCTAGCGGGGGGCCCACGAGAGCAGTTCTTC
TRBV11-3	.	TRBJ2-4	.	CASSLGGQGKNIQYF	TGTGCCAGCAGCTTAGGAGGGCAGGGGAAAAACATTCAGTACTTC
TRBV6-5	.	TRBJ1-6	.	CASSYRGSPLHF	TGTGCCAGCAGTTACAGGGGTTCACCCCTCCACTTT
TRBV5-8	.	TRBJ2-7	.	CASSFTTAYF	TGTGCCAGCAGCTTTACTACTGCGTACTTC
TRBV27	TRBD2	TRBJ2-1	.	CASAVGGAYNEQFF	TGTGCCAGCGCCGTCGGGGGGGCCTACAATGAGCAGTTCTTC
TRBV6-6	TRBD1	TRBJ2-3	.	CASSYRTGVATDTQYF	TGTGCCAGCAGTTATAGGACAGGGGTGGCCACAGATACGCAGTATTTT
TRBV28	TRBD1	TRBJ1-2	.	CAGLTRTGSNYGYTF	TGTGCCGGACTTACTCGGACAGGGTCAAACTATGGCTACACCTTC
TRBV28	TRBD2	TRBJ2-5	.	CASSLPGLAGGGETQYF	TGTGCCAGCAGCCTCCCCGGACTAGCGGGGGGGGGTGAGACCCAGTACTTC
TRBV28	.	TRBJ2-5	.	CASSLSETQYF	TGTGCCAGCAGTTTATCGGAGACCCAGTACTTC
TRBV30	.	TRBJ1-5	.	CAWAAGVLQPQHF	TGTGCCTGGGCAGCAGGGGTTCTGCAGCCCCAGCATTTT
TRBV6-5	TRBD1	TRBJ1-5	.	CASSPGQGNQPQHF	TGTGCCAGCAGTCCGGGACAGGGCAATCAGCCCCAGCATTTT
TRBV7-8	.	TRBJ2-2	.	CASSRYRNTGELFF	TGTGCCAGCAGCCGGTATAGAAACACCGGGGAGCTGTTTTTT
TRBV14	.	TRBJ1-1	.	CASRRQINTEAFF	TGTGCCAGCAGGCGACAGATCAACACTGAAGCTTTCTTT
TRBV30	.	TRBJ2-7	.	CAWSVGRGSNEQYF	TGTGCCTGGAGTGTAGGTAGGGGGAGTAACGAGCAGTACTTC
TRBV7-2	TRBD1	TRBJ2-7	.	CASSRPQGASYEQYF	TGTGCCAGCAGCAGGCCCCAGGGGGCCTCCTACGAGCAGTACTTC
TRBV7-9	.	TRBJ1-3	.	CASSLGTEGNTIYF	TGTGCCAGCAGCTTAGGGACAGAAGGAAACACCATATATTTT
TRBV5-1	TRBD1	TRBJ1-5	.	CASSLMTGSNQPQHF	TGCGCCAGCAGCTTAATGACAGGGTCCAATCAGCCCCAGCATTTT
TRBV4-1	TRBD2	TRBJ2-5	.	CASSVGLAGGETQYF	TGCGCCAGCAGCGTGGGACTAGCGGGAGGGGAGACCCAGTACTTC
TRBV7-3	TRBD2	TRBJ2-1	.	CASSSGRGGLNEQFF	TGTGCCAGCAGCTCCGGGAGGGGGGGCCTTAATGAGCAGTTCTTC
TRBV4-1	TRBD1	TRBJ1-3	once	CASSQPDRVGNTIYF	TGCGCCAGCAGCCAACCTGACAGGGTTGGAAACACCATATATTTT